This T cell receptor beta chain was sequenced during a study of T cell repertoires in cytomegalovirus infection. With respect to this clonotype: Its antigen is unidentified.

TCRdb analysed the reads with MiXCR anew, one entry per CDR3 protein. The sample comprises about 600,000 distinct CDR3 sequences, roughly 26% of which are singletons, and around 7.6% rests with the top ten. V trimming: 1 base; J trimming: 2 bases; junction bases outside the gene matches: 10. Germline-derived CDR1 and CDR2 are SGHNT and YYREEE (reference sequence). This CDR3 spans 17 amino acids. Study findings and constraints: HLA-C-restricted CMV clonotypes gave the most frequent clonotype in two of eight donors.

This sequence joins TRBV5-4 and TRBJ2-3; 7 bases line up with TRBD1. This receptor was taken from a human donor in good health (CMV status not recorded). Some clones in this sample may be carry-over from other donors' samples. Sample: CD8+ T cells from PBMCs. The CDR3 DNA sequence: TGTGCCAGCAGCTTGTATGTCGACAGGGTGTCCACAGATACGCAGTATTTT. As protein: CASSLYVDRVSTDTQYF. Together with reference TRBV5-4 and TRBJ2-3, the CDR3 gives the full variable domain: ETGVTQSPTHLIKTRGQQVTLRCSSQSGHNTVSWYQQALGQGPQFIFQYYREEENGRGNFPPRFSGLQFPNYSSELNVNALELDDSALYLCASSLYVDRVSTDTQYFGPGTRLTVL.